One and the same sample provided the 6 T cell receptor beta chains below, sequenced in a study of shared clonotypes between healthy human individuals (dated by TCRdb to the early 2020s). The library was produced with the immunoSEQ multiplex PCR assay. TCRdb carries this immuneACCESS record with in-frame sequences only. Its versions omit some clonotypes, under half of them owing to an unresolved V gene in the studies checked, with the rest unexplained. The sample includes about 2 million clones, with 90% to 95% observed a single time. Clones ranked in the top ten supply around 0.13% of the sample. The sequencing input was naive CD4+ T cells sorted from blood. The sample's cell subset or site, from its label and the paper: CD45RA+ positively selected. These receptor sequences come from a man in his late teens or twenties in good health.

About this clone itself: This could be a read error, since a much larger clone is one nucleotide away. The chain joins TRBV18 to TRBJ2-7; 7 bases match TRBD1. CDR3 length: 14 residues. The germline CDR1 and CDR2 sequences are KGHSH and LQKENI. Trimming removed 3 bases from V and 9 bases from J; junction bases left unmatched: 11. DNA for the CDR3: TGTGCCAGCTCACCTGCGACAGGGAGCGACGGGCAGTACTTC. It yields the protein CASSPATGSDGQYF.

As for this clone: Within the sample, other DNA sequences also encode this same CDR3. The rearrangement uses TRBV7-9 and TRBJ2-5; D may be TRBD1 or TRBD2 (5 bases each). This CDR3 spans 15 amino acids. V was shortened by 1 base and J by 2 bases, with 11 bases between the two germline ends. Per germline, CDR1 SEHNR and CDR2 FQNEAQ (reference sequence). CDR3 sequence reads: CASSLGVGGQETQYF. In nucleotides, the CDR3 is TGTGCCAGCAGCTTAGGAGTTGGGGGACAAGAGACCCAGTACTTC.

This rearrangement joins TRBV9 to TRBJ2-5; TRBD2 agrees at 10 bases. J lost 0 bases, V lost 3 bases, and 5 bases had no gene match. CDR1 is SGDLS, CDR2 YYNGEE, per germline. This CDR3 comprises 16 residues. Written as DNA, the CDR3 is TGTGCCAGCAGCGCTTTACTAGCGGGGTACCAAGAGACCCAGTACTTC. Its translation is CASSALLAGYQETQYF. Full variable domain (rest looked up from reference TRBV9 and TRBJ2-5): DSGVTQTPKHLITATGQRVTLRCSPRSGDLSVYWYQQSLDQGLQFLIQYYNGEERAKGNILERFSAQQFPDLHSELNLSSLELGDSALYFCASSALLAGYQETQYFGPGTRLLVL.

The chain carries TRBV6-7 and TRBJ2-7; a possible D gene is TRBD1 (5 bases). TRBV6-7 qualifies as an ORF whose function is uncertain. The CDR3 contains 13 residues. Trimming cost V 7 bases and J 4 bases, with 14 bases left between them. The CDR3 DNA sequence: TGTGCCAGCAACGCCGCAGGGTTTTACGAGCAGTACTTC. This translates into CASNAAGFYEQYF.

J is TRBJ2-5 and V is TRBV2; 9 bases map to TRBD1. Trimming at V came to 6 bases and at J to 2 bases, leaving 4 bases not matched to a gene. The CDR3 totals 14 residues. Germline V gives CDR1 SNHLY, CDR2 FYNNEI. CDR3 DNA sequence: TGTGCCAGCAGCTCCGGGACAGGGCAAGAGACCCAGTACTTC. Translating gives CASSSGTGQETQYF.

This chain connects TRBV2 to TRBJ1-3; 11 bases are shared with TRBD1. The CDR3 has 17 residues. The J segment lost 1 base and the V segment lost 6 bases, leaving 8 bases of the junction unmatched. In germline, CDR1 is SNHLY, CDR2 FYNNEI. CDR3 sequence reads: CASSPGTGGGSGNTIYF. The CDR3 nucleotides are TGTGCCAGCAGCCCGGGGACAGGGGGAGGGTCTGGAAACACCATATATTTT.